This T cell receptor (beta chain) was captured in a study of spatial heterogeneity in lung cancer (dated by TCRdb to between 2019 and 2020). About the full investigation: More beta-chain than alpha-chain transcripts were consistently detected, likely reflecting higher beta-chain transcript abundance. In tumor regions, TCR transcript counts showed a strong correlation with a T cell transcriptional module score derived from matched bulk RNA-seq. TCR repertoire features were related to nonsynonymous mutation counts determined by whole-exome sequencing of tumor tissue. In non-small cell lung cancer, the study quantitatively compared TCR alpha and beta repertoires across several tumor regions, matched nontumor lung, and blood. Both alpha and beta chains were TCR-sequenced in a few hundred tumor regions, about 69 matched nontumor lung samples and more than 50 PBMC samples obtained at surgery. In the raw uncorrected reads, each unique combination of TCR and UMI appeared on average more than ten times.

Libraries were constructed by 5' RACE. These reads were obtained on a NextSeq 500. To allow correction of PCR and sequencing errors, the TCR library protocol tagged every TCR cDNA molecule with a unique molecular identifier. The study's processing was this. Decombinator tools were used for TCR identification, UMI-based error correction and CDR3 extraction. TCRs above a frequency of 2 per 1,000, corresponding to the top 1% of the tumor frequency distribution, were defined as expanded. Expanded tumor TCRs were classed as regional if statistically deemed absent (corrected P<0.05) from at least one tumor region, otherwise ubiquitous. Rényi diversity was computed with the R vegan package after subsampling each repertoire 100 times to 5,000 TCRs. CDR3 similarity networks were constructed using string-kernel similarity of amino acid triplets, with links drawn between CDR3s whose pairwise similarity was above 0.82. TCRdb reanalyzed the raw reads on its own, using fastp at Q25 for trimming and MiXCR for clone calling, and kept in-frame beta chains. Duplicate CDR3 protein sequences are folded into a single record with the most common DNA and genes. The V and J calls reflect TCRdb's pipeline rather than the authors' work. The sample data list nearly 25,000 distinct CDR3 sequences, and roughly 10% of these were observed just once. 6.5% to 8.5% of the sample lies in the top ten.

The time point tag for this specimen amounts to: sample taken at primary tumor resection. Donors were some 78 patients with early-stage, untreated non-small cell lung cancer from the lung TRACERx cohort. For TCR sequencing, whole RNA was extracted from tumor and nontumor lung tissue, or from cryopreserved PBMC samples, and no cell sorting was done. A patient was chosen for TCR sequencing only when enough RNA was available from at least two tumor regions. A lung pathologist reviewed the tumor and adjacent nontumor lung specimens before the specimens were selected. There are many counts of this clonotype. Its antigen specificity is not known. Base qualities are missing; no much larger clone stands one base away. Broader findings and caveats from the paper: Counts of ubiquitous and regional expanded TCRs were found to correlate with counts of ubiquitous and regional nonsynonymous mutations, respectively. Confirming at a functional level the hypothesis that regional TCRs recognize regional mutations was considered to require additional single-cell paired TCR alpha and beta sequencing. The number of expanded intratumoral alpha and beta TCRs correlated with the tumor nonsynonymous mutation count. TCR-seq coverage of tumor T cells was estimated at only approximately 7% for alpha chains and 13% for beta chains.

The CDR3 has 15 amino acids, counting the end cysteine and phenylalanine. The kept DNA is CDR3 alone, 45 bases in frame from the first base. The junction shows trimming of 6 bases on V and 5 bases on J, and the gene matches do not reach 16 bases of it. From the germline V gene (reference sequence), CDR1 is DFQATT and CDR2 is SNEGSKA. The receptor was isolated from a male donor with early-stage non-small cell lung cancer. The rearranged chain carries TRBV20-1 and TRBJ2-7; 7 of the junction bases match TRBD2. Source: lung tumor tissue, taken at surgery. The sequenced DNA is TGCAGTGCGCTCTCGGGGGGAGGGCCGGATGACGAGCAGTACTTC. It translates to CSALSGGGPDDEQYF.